This note documents a single TCR beta chain sequence. The target antigen is unknown. The donors, nominally healthy at sampling, likely had unrecorded immune exposures. 13 Jbeta primers and 60 Vbeta primers were used for the PCR. Generated by immunoSEQ multiplex PCR, the TCRdb table keeps only in-frame clones and is missing some. The sample table includes 100,000 to 150,000 clones. These data come from a study of cytomegalovirus exposure and HLA in healthy donors. Looking at the study overall: For the roughly 400 genotyped donors, approximately 83% fell within the Caucasian-associated ancestry cluster.

Germline CDR1 reads MDHEN; CDR2 reads SYDVKM. V was pared by 3 bases and J by 5 bases, with 26 bases between. This CDR3 spans 19 amino acids. The study, taken as a whole, reports: An analysis was carried out at a later point. It showed that HLA-associated TCR beta chains were more clonally expanded than equally common non-associated chains. In a later analysis, at a false discovery rate of 0.05, roughly 16,000 TCR beta sequences matched HLA alleles.

The clonotype was recovered from a man younger than 30 in good health and CMV-seronegative. The sample consisted of PBMCs. The J gene is TRBJ1-5, the V gene TRBV28; no clear D gene. The CDR3 reads CASSFDRGLGSSLDQPQHF. The CDR3, as DNA: TGTGCCAGCAGTTTTGATAGAGGGCTCGGGAGCTCTTTGGATCAGCCCCAGCATTTT.